These 28 T cell receptor beta chains came from one sample sequenced in a study of identical twins. TCRdb called the 5' RACE reads again in MiXCR, with one record for every CDR3 protein. The data contain roughly 1.6 million distinct CDR3 sequences, roughly a third of them singletons. The sequenced sample was cord blood. The receptors stem from a newborn girl in good health.

The chain couples TRBV20-1 to TRBJ1-1; 10 bases line up with TRBD1. Losses at the gene ends were 0 bases for V and 4 bases for J; bases not matched to a gene: 8. Germline lookup yields CDR1 DFQATT and CDR2 SNEGSKA (reference sequence). The CDR3 is 16 amino acids. As DNA, the CDR3 is TGCAGTGCTAGAGATACCGGGACAGGGGATGGCACTGAAGCTTTCTTT. It specifies CSARDTGTGDGTEAFF.

This clonotype was seen more than once but under ten times. This rearrangement joins TRBV11-2 to TRBJ2-1, with unresolved D. V was clipped by 0 bases and J by 4 bases, with 7 bases between them. Looked up from germline, CDR1 is SGHAT and CDR2 is FQNNGV. The CDR3 totals 14 residues. The CDR3 coding sequence is TGTGCCAGCAGCTTAGAAGGTTTTTACAATGAGCAGTTCTTC. Residues: CASSLEGFYNEQFF.

This clonotype was recorded a few times. The chain is built from TRBV12-3 or TRBV12-4 and TRBJ2-7, with 9 positions matching TRBD1. The trim removed 6 bases at V and 4 bases at J, leaving 13 bases unmatched. There are 16 residues in the CDR3. CDR3 DNA: TGTGCCAGCAGCTTCACAGACCGGGACAGGGTGTACGAGCAGTACTTC. It specifies CASSFTDRDRVYEQYF.

This clonotype was detected once. The rearrangement uses TRBV29-1 and TRBJ2-2; D gene unclear. The CDR3 length is 11 residues. From germline, CDR1 is SQVTM and CDR2 ANQGSEA. The CDR3 sequence is CGATDRGELFF. The CDR3 DNA is TGCGGCGCCACGGATCGCGGGGAGCTGTTTTTT.

V is TRBV12-3 or TRBV12-4 and J is TRBJ1-5; D is unclear. The CDR3 has 16 amino acids. Trimming shortened V by 0 bases and J by 1 base, and 10 bases separated the two germline ends. CDR3 nucleotide sequence: TGTGCCAGCAGTTTAGCGCCTCATCTGAGCAATCAGCCCCAGCATTTT. Amino acids: CASSLAPHLSNQPQHF.

The chain employs TRBV5-6 and TRBJ2-7; the D is unclear. Germline values: CDR1 SGHDT, CDR2 YYEEEE. The V and J ends lost 2 bases and 4 bases respectively, with 7 bases between them. This CDR3 comprises 12 residues. DNA for the CDR3: TGTGCCAGCAGCTTCATACAGTACGAGCAGTACTTC. This translates into CASSFIQYEQYF. Based on the CDR3 plus reference TRBV5-6 and TRBJ2-7, the full variable domain is DAGVTQSPTHLIKTRGQQVTLRCSPKSGHDTVSWYQQALGQGPQFIFQYYEEEERQRGNFPDRFSGHQFPNYSSELNVNALLLGDSALYLCASSFIQYEQYFGPGTRLTVT.

V and J are TRBV15 and TRBJ2-1; D uncertain. The V end lost 0 bases, the J end lost 3 bases, and 12 bases lay between the germline ends. This CDR3 has 16 residues. Germline assignment: CDR1 LNHNV and CDR2 YYDKDF (reference sequence). For the CDR3, the DNA is TGTGCCACCAGCAGAGAGGTGCTAACTTTCTACAATGAGCAGTTCTTC. It specifies CATSREVLTFYNEQFF.

The chain joins TRBV6-4 to TRBJ2-1; 12 bases line up with TRBD2. The germline CDR1 and CDR2 sequences are MRHNA and SNTAGT. The V and J ends lost 8 bases and 10 bases, in that order; junction bases with no gene match: 12. The CDR3 extends over 15 amino acids. CDR3 sequence reads: CASCTTSGRGEEQFF. DNA of the CDR3: TGTGCCAGCTGTACGACTAGCGGGAGAGGGGAGGAGCAGTTCTTC.

This clonotype has just a few counts. This sequence joins TRBV12-3 or TRBV12-4 and TRBJ1-2; a weak D match, TRBD1 (6 bases). V was pared by 6 bases and J by 7 bases, with 18 bases between. The CDR3 is 14 residues long. CDR3 nucleotide sequence: TGTGCCAGCAGCCCACCATACAGGGCCCTTGGCTACACCTTC. Its protein is CASSPPYRALGYTF.

The J gene is TRBJ2-2, the V gene TRBV12-3 or TRBV12-4; 8 positions match TRBD2. J was trimmed by 2 bases and V by 2 bases; bases with no gene match: 13. The CDR3 extends over 19 amino acids. The DNA of the CDR3 is TGTGCCAGCAGTTTATTCCCGAGAAAAGCGGGAGTAAACACCGGGGAGCTGTTTTTT. The encoded protein is CASSLFPRKAGVNTGELFF.

Comment on this clonotype: A much bigger clone sits one base away, suggesting this may be a read error. CDR3 in DNA: TGCAGTGCTAGAGATTCCCCCCGAACAGTGCGTAACGGGACCAACGTCCTGACTTTC. Translating gives CSARDSPRTVRNGTNVLTF. The rearrangement joins TRBV20-1 to TRBJ2-6; D is possibly TRBD2 (5 bases). The CDR3 is 19 amino acids. Trimming took 0 bases from V and 8 from J, leaving 26 bases between them. Germline assignment: CDR1 DFQATT and CDR2 SNEGSKA (reference sequence).

V is TRBV3-1 and J is TRBJ1-1; no definite D call. Germline V lookup: CDR1 LGHDT, CDR2 YNNKEL (reference sequence). CDR3 length: 16 amino acids. Trimming left V 4 bases short and J 0 bases short, with 15 bases between. As DNA, the CDR3 is TGTGCCAGCAGCCTGAGGGCGCACCTCATGAACACTGAAGCTTTCTTT. Residues: CASSLRAHLMNTEAFF.

A few counts support this clonotype. This chain links TRBV13 with TRBJ2-1, with D possibly being TRBD2 (6 bases). The CDR3 runs 15 residues. V lost 5 bases and J lost 2, with 13 bases in between. In germline, CDR1 is PRHDT, CDR2 FYEKMQ (reference sequence). CDR3 amino acids: CASSPQLAPYNEQFF. For the CDR3, the DNA is TGTGCCAGCAGCCCCCAACTAGCTCCCTACAATGAGCAGTTCTTC. Based on the CDR3 plus reference TRBV13 and TRBJ2-1, the full variable domain is AAGVIQSPRHLIKEKRETATLKCYPIPRHDTVYWYQQGPGQDPQFLISFYEKMQSDKGSIPDRFSAQQFSDYHSELNMSSLELGDSALYFCASSPQLAPYNEQFFGPGTRLTVL.

This clonotype has more than one count but fewer than ten. The chain employs TRBV2 and TRBJ2-7, with D perhaps TRBD1 (6 bases). Germline assignment: CDR1 SNHLY and CDR2 FYNNEI. The CDR3 is 15 amino acids. The V gene lost 1 base and the J gene lost 4 bases, with 14 bases spanning the gap. The CDR3 region is CASSEVRGRAYEQYF. The DNA of the CDR3 is TGTGCCAGCAGTGAAGTCAGGGGCAGGGCGTACGAGCAGTACTTC.

V gene TRBV20-1 combines with J gene TRBJ2-7, with D uncertain. The CDR3 sequence is 14 residues long. Germline CDR1 and CDR2: DFQATT and SNEGSKA (reference sequence). Between the trimmed V and J ends, which lost 1 base and 4 bases, there was a span of 14 bases. Here the CDR3 reads CSARVRQRGYEQYF. The DNA of the CDR3 is TGCAGTGCTAGAGTCAGGCAGCGTGGGTACGAGCAGTACTTC.

This rearrangement joins TRBV7-2 to TRBJ2-7, with 10 bases aligning to TRBD2. V was pared by 3 bases and J by 2 bases, with 7 bases of the junction left unmatched. The CDR3 contains 16 residues. The germline V gene encodes CDR1 SGHTA and CDR2 FQGNSA. The CDR3 sequence is CASSFTGTSAAYEQYF. The CDR3 DNA reads TGTGCCAGCAGCTTTACCGGGACTAGCGCAGCCTACGAGCAGTACTTC.

This clonotype was counted a few times. The V call is TRBV5-1, the J call TRBJ2-3; D is ambiguous. V lost 1 base, J lost 0 bases, and 15 bases lay in between. CDR1 and CDR2 from the germline V gene are SGHRS and YFSETQ. The length of the CDR3 is 17 residues. CDR3: CASSLMVGHLSTDTQYF. The CDR3 DNA reads TGCGCCAGCAGCTTGATGGTCGGCCACTTGAGCACAGATACGCAGTATTTT.

This clonotype was observed once. The chain carries TRBV20-1 and TRBJ2-3, with 8 bases fitting TRBD1. The CDR3 is made up of 17 amino acids. Germline V gives CDR1 DFQATT, CDR2 SNEGSKA (reference sequence). V shed 0 bases and J 1 base; nucleotides not matched to a gene: 9. CDR3 protein: CSARDWFRGRGTDTQYF. The DNA for the CDR3 is TGCAGTGCTAGAGATTGGTTCAGGGGGCGAGGCACAGATACGCAGTATTTT.

The V and J genes are TRBV3-1 and TRBJ2-1, with D unresolved. The CDR3 spans 16 residues. Germline-derived CDR1 and CDR2 are LGHDT and YNNKEL (reference sequence). V was cut by 0 bases and J by 1 base, with 10 bases left in between. The CDR3 here is CASSQDPMGSYNEQFF. Written as DNA, the CDR3 is TGTGCCAGCAGCCAAGATCCCATGGGATCCTACAATGAGCAGTTCTTC.

This clonotype appeared a few times. This rearrangement joins TRBV4-1 to TRBJ1-2; D unresolved. V was pared by 0 bases and J by 0 bases, with 8 bases between. This CDR3 comprises 15 residues. Germline V gene lookup returns CDR1 MGHRA and CDR2 YSYEKL. The CDR3 DNA reads as TGCGCCAGCAGCCAAGATCCCCACTCTAACTATGGCTACACCTTC. Its translation is CASSQDPHSNYGYTF.

This clonotype was picked up a small number of times. The chain recombines TRBV12-3 or TRBV12-4 with TRBJ2-4; 7 bases are a match to TRBD2. This CDR3 is built from 12 residues. J was trimmed by 8 bases and V by 7 bases; bases with no gene match: 5. The CDR3 loop is CASKSGNDIQYF. The CDR3 DNA reads TGTGCCAGCAAGAGCGGGAACGACATTCAGTACTTC.

V is TRBV20-1 and J is TRBJ1-6; D is possibly TRBD1 (5 bases). Germline assignment: CDR1 DFQATT and CDR2 SNEGSKA (reference sequence). This CDR3 is 15 amino acids long. Trimming took off 1 base at V and 8 bases at J, with 15 bases between the two ends. CDR3 DNA sequence: TGCAGTGCTAGAGGCAGGACATTACGGGATTCACCCCTCCACTTT. Its protein product is CSARGRTLRDSPLHF.

The V gene is TRBV20-1, the J gene TRBJ2-3, with D maybe TRBD2 (5 bases). Germline V gene lookup returns CDR1 DFQATT and CDR2 SNEGSKA (reference sequence). The CDR3 runs to 12 residues. The CDR3 region has the DNA TGCTCCACCGAGGGTAGCACAGATACGCAGTATTTT. Protein sequence: CSTEGSTDTQYF.

The V and J genes are TRBV14 and TRBJ2-1; 9 bases fit TRBD2. Near its end, the DNA agrees better with TRBJ2-7, so the J call may be wrong. There are 16 residues in the CDR3. Looked up from germline, CDR1 is SGHDN and CDR2 is FVKESK. The CDR3 here is CASSQWKTSGYNEQYF. CDR3 sequence (DNA): TGTGCCAGCAGCCAATGGAAGACTAGCGGATACAATGAGCAGTACTTC.

On this clonotype: A much larger clone sits a single nucleotide away, making a read error possible. The chain has TRBV4-2 and TRBJ2-7, with 7 bases fitting TRBD2. The CDR3 length is 16 residues. V was pared by 0 bases and J by 7 bases, with 12 bases of the junction left unmatched. CDR1 and CDR2 from the germline V gene are LGHNA and YNFKEQ. DNA for the CDR3: TGTGCCAGCAGCCAAGATGTTAAGCTGGGGGGGTTGGAGCAGTACTTC. Translating gives CASSQDVKLGGLEQYF.

There are a few counts of this clonotype. The genes are TRBV28 and TRBJ1-5; maybe TRBD1 (6 bases). V lost 0 bases to trimming and J lost 3 bases, with 15 bases between them. The CDR3 runs to 17 residues. Per germline, CDR1 MDHEN and CDR2 SYDVKM. The CDR3 sequence: CASSLWDSGVNNQPQHF. The CDR3 DNA follows: TGTGCCAGCAGTTTATGGGACAGTGGGGTTAACAATCAGCCCCAGCATTTT.

This clonotype has just a few counts. The V call is TRBV9, the J call TRBJ2-3; D perhaps matches TRBD1 (5 bases). The CDR3 is 15 residues long. The germline V gene encodes CDR1 SGDLS and CDR2 YYNGEE. V was shortened by 8 bases and J by 2 bases, with 18 bases between the two germline ends. For the CDR3, the DNA is TGTGCCAGAAGCTTAGACAGTCCAGACACAGATACGCAGTATTTT. This gives the protein CARSLDSPDTDTQYF.

The rearrangement links TRBV4-2 to TRBJ2-5; 8 nucleotides align to TRBD2. Germline CDR1 LGHNA, CDR2 YNFKEQ. With 4 bases clipped from V and 3 bases from J, the junction kept 4 bases outside the gene matches. The CDR3 extends over 14 amino acids. CDR3 nucleotides: TGTGCCAGCAGCCGACCGGGACTAGAAGAGACCCAGTACTTC. Encoded protein: CASSRPGLEETQYF.